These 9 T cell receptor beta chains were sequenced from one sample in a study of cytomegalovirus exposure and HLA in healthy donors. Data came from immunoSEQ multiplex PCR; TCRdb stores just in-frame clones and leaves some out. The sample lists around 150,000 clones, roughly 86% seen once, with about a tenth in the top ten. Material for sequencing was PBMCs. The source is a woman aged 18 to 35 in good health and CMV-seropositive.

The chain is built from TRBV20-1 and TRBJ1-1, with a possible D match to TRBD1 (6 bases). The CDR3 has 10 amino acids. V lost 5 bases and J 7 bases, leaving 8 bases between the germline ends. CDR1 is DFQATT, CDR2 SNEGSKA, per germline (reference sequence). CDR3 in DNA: TGCAGTGCTCTAGGGGGTGAAGCTTTCTTT. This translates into CSALGGEAFF.

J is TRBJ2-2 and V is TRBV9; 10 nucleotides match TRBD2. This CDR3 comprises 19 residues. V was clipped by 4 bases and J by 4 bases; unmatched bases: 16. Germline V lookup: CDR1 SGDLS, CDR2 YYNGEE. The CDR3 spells CASSPPFASGRTGTGELFF. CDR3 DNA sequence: TGTGCCAGCAGCCCACCTTTCGCTAGCGGGAGAACGGGCACCGGGGAGCTGTTTTTT.

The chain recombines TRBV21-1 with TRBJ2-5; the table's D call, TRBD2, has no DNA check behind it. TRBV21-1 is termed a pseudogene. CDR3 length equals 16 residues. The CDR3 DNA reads TGTGCCAGCAGTAAGCTCCCTCTAGTATTGGCAGAGACCCAGTACTTC. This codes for CASSKLPLVLAETQYF.

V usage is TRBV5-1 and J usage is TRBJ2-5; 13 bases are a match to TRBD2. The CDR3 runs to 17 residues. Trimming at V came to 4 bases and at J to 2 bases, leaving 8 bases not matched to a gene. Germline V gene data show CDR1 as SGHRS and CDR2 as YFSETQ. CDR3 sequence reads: CASSQLAGGPTQETQYF. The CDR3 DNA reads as TGCGCCAGCAGCCAACTAGCGGGAGGGCCAACTCAAGAGACCCAGTACTTC.

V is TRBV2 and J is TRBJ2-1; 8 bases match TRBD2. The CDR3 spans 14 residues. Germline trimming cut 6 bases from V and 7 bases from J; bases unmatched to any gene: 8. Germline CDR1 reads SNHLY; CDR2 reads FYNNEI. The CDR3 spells CASSPGLGGNEQFF. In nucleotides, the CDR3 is TGTGCCAGCAGCCCGGGACTAGGGGGGAATGAGCAGTTCTTC.

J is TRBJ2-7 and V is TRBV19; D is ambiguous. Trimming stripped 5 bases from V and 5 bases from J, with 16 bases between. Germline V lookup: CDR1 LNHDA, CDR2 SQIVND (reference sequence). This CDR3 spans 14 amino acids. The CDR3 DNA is TGTGCCAGTAGTCCGGCCCTGATAGCCCACGAGCAGTACTTC. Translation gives CASSPALIAHEQYF. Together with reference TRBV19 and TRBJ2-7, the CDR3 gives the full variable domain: DGGITQSPKYLFRKEGQNVTLSCEQNLNHDAMYWYRQDPGQGLRLIYYSQIVNDFQKGDIAEGYSVSREKKESFPLTVTSAQKNPTAFYLCASSPALIAHEQYFGPGTRLTVT.

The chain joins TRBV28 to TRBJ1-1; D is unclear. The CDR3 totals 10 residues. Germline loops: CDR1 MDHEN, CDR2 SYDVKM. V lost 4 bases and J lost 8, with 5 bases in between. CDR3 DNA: TGTGCCAGCAGTTCGGGGGAAGCTTTCTTT. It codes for CASSSGEAFF. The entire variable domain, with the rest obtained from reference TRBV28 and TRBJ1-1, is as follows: DVKVTQSSRYLVKRTGEKVFLECVQDMDHENMFWYRQDPGLGLRLIYFSYDVKMKEKGDIPEGYSVSREKKERFSLILESASTNQTSMYLCASSSGEAFFGQGTRLTVV.

The DNA of the CDR3 is TGTGCCAGCAGCTTACTGTTGAGCGGCCCAGGGACCCAGTACTTC. This sequence encodes CASSLLLSGPGTQYF. The rearrangement links TRBV7-6 to TRBJ2-5; TRBD2 is a possible D gene (5 bases). The CDR3 runs to 15 residues. V was pared by 2 bases and J by 7 bases, with 17 bases between. The germline V gene encodes CDR1 SGHVS and CDR2 FNYEAQ.

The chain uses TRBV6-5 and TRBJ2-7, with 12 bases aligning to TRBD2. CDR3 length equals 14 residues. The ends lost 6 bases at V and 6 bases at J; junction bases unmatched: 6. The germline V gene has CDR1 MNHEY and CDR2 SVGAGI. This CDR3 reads CASRNPSGRAEQYF. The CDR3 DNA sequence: TGTGCCAGCAGGAACCCTAGCGGGAGGGCCGAGCAGTACTTC.